What follows is one TCR beta chain and its context. Sequencing used immunoSEQ multiplex PCR; TCRdb keeps in-frame clones, though not all of them. The sample lists some 99,000 clones, about 78% occurring once. This entry is derived from a study of blood T cell repertoires in COVID-19. CDR1 and CDR2 from the germline V gene are SNHLY and FYNNEI. The CDR3 length is 14 residues. The germline V and J ends were trimmed by 6 bases and 3 bases, with 12 bases remaining between them. The sequenced material came from peripheral blood. This chain links TRBV2 with TRBJ1-5, with D perhaps TRBD1 (5 bases). The receptor comes from a human donor in a cohort sampled during active or convalescent COVID-19. CDR3 amino acids: CASRQEQINQPQHF. Written as DNA, the CDR3 is TGTGCCAGCAGACAGGAACAAATCAATCAGCCCCAGCATTTT.